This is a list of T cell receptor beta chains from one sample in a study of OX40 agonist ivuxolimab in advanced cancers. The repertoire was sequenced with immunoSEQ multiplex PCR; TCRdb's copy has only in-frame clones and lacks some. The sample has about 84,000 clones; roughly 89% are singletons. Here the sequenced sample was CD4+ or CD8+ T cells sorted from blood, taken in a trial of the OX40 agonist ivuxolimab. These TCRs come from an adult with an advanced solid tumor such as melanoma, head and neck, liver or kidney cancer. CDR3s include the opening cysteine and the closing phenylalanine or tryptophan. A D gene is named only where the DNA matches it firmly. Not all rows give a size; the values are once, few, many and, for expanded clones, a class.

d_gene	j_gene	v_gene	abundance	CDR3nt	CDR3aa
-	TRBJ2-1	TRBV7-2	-	TGTGCCAGCAGCTTAGCGGGAGTAGATGAGCAGTTCTTC	CASSLAGVDEQFF
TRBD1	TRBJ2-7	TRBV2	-	TGTGCCTCCATTTTCGGGACAGGAGGCTACGAGCAGTACTTC	CASIFGTGGYEQYF
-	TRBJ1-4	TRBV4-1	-	TGCGCCAGCAGCAGACCCGGACATGAAAAACTGTTTTTT	CASSRPGHEKLFF
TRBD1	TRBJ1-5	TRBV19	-	TGTGCCAGTAGTCAAGGGACAGGGGGTTATCAGCCCCAGCATTTT	CASSQGTGGYQPQHF
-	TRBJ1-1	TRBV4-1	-	TGCGCCAGCAGCCGGCGGGGCTCTGAAGCTTTCTTT	CASSRRGSEAFF
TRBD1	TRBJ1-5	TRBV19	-	TGTGCCAGTAGTATAGAGCAGACAGGGGGCGCGTATCAGCCCCAGCATTTT	CASSIEQTGGAYQPQHF
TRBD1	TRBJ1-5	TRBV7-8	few	TGTGCCAGCAGCTCACAGGGGAGTAGCAATCAGCCCCAGCATTTT	CASSSQGSSNQPQHF
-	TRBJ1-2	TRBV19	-	TGTGCCAGTAGTGCAAAACCGGGCAACTATGGCTACACCTTC	CASSAKPGNYGYTF
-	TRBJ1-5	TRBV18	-	TGTGCCAGCTCATCGACAGATAGCAATCAGCCCCAGCATTTT	CASSSTDSNQPQHF
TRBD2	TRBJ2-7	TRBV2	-	TGTGCCAGCAGTGTGGGGCGGGGGACCAGCTCCTACGAGCAGTACTTC	CASSVGRGTSSYEQYF
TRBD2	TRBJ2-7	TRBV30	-	TGTGCCTGGAGCAAGACAGGGGGACTAGCGGGAGCAGCCTACGAGCAGTACTTC	CAWSKTGGLAGAAYEQYF
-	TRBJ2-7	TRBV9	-	TGTGCCAGCAGCGTTGGGTGGAATTCCTACGAGCAGTACTTC	CASSVGWNSYEQYF
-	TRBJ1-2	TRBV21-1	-	TGTGCCAGGGGAGGACCCGGCTGTAGGGGCTACACCTTC	CARGGPGCRGYTF
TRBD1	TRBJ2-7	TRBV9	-	TGTGCCAGCAGTGGACAGGGGCACTCCTACGAGCAGTACTTC	CASSGQGHSYEQYF
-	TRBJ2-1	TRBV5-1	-	TGCGCCAGCAGCGCTACCTCCTACAATGAGCAGTTCTTC	CASSATSYNEQFF
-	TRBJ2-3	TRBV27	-	TGTGCCAGCAGTTTAGCCTTTCCGACAGATACGCAGTATTTT	CASSLAFPTDTQYF
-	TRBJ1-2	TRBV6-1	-	TGTGCCAGCAGTGTACAAGACGACTATGGCTACACCTTC	CASSVQDDYGYTF
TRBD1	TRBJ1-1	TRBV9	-	TGTGCCAGCAGCACCCGACAGGGGAACACTGAAGCTTTCTTT	CASSTRQGNTEAFF
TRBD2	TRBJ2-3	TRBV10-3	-	TGTGCCAGCGCTGAAGCGGGGGCTAGCACAGATACGCAGTATTTT	CASAEAGASTDTQYF
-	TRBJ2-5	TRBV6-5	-	TGTGCCAGCAGTTACCGGACTCGAGGCAAAGAGACCCAGTACTTC	CASSYRTRGKETQYF
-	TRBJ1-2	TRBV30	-	TGTGCCTGGAGTTCAGTGCCGCTTGCCTATGGCTACACCTTC	CAWSSVPLAYGYTF
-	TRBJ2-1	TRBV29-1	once	TGCAGCGTTGTGGGGGCCCGATTAGATGAGCAGTTCTTC	CSVVGARLDEQFF
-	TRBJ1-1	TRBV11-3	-	TGTGCCAGCAGCTTAGGAGGGTCGGGGGGTACTGAAGCTTTCTTT	CASSLGGSGGTEAFF
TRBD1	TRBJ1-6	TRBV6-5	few	TGTGCCAGCAGCTACAAGACAGGGATCTATAATTCACCCCTCCACTTT	CASSYKTGIYNSPLHF
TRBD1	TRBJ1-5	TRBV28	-	TGTGCCAGCAGTTTCCCGATATCACAGGGGAATCAGCCCCAGCATTTT	CASSFPISQGNQPQHF
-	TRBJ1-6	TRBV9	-	TGTGCCAGCAGCACGACCAGCGGGGCGGGGGTCAATTCACCCCTCCACTTT	CASSTTSGAGVNSPLHF
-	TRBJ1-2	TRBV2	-	TGTGCCAGCAGCGGGGACGGCCACTATGGCTACACCTTC	CASSGDGHYGYTF